This TCR beta chain was sequenced in a study of T-cell reconstitution after alpha-beta-depleted transplantation in children. V shed 4 bases, J shed 5 bases, and the junction held 6 bases outside the gene matches. This CDR3 spans 14 amino acids. CDR1 is KGHDR and CDR2 is SFDVKD in the germline V gene. As it was prepared, the TCRbeta library received unique molecular identifiers. Each CDR3 protein gets one entry after TCRdb re-called the PCR reads with MiXCR. The sample yields some 340,000 distinct CDR3 sequences, about 9.3% seen once. The sequencing here drew on PBMCs from the stem cell graft donor, taken from the stem cell graft. This receptor was taken from a human donor who donated a stem cell graft to a child with acute lymphoblastic leukemia. The rearrangement links TRBV24-1 to TRBJ2-5, with 7 nucleotides matching TRBD1. CDR3 sequence reads: CATSDPTGLETQYF. The CDR3 nucleotides are TGTGCCACCAGTGACCCGACAGGGTTGGAGACCCAGTACTTC.